This entry features one T cell receptor beta chain sequence. Its specificity is not known. Using immunoSEQ multiplex PCR, the repertoire was profiled, and TCRdb retains in-frame clones only, with some absent. The sample contains approximately 350,000 clones, roughly four fifths of which appear only once. The CDR3 extends over 13 amino acids. Germline V CDR1 and CDR2: DFQATT, SNEGSKA (reference sequence). The V and J ends lost 3 bases and 6 bases, in that order; junction bases with no gene match: 7. This sample was taken from a study of Ad26.COV2.S vaccination and SARS-CoV-2 variants. Study overall: Donor joined the COV1001 Ad26.COV2.S trial arm. Once, or twice with 56 days between doses, Ad26.COV2.S was given intramuscularly.

The sample's treatment: about 20 received Ad26.COV2.S at low or high dose, single or two shots; 5 received placebo; per-sample allocation not given. The study sampled participants on day 63 after the first vaccine or placebo injection. Notes on the study in general: Individuals receiving vaccine had higher spike-specific TCR breadth than placebo recipients did. Vaccine and placebo groups showed comparable non-spike TCR breadth.

The input for sequencing was peripheral blood, taken in a trial of Ad26.COV2.S vaccine versus placebo. The rearrangement joins TRBV20-1 to TRBJ1-1, with TRBD1 matching 7 bases. This clonotype was obtained from a person between 18 and 59 years old who received the Ad26.COV2.S COVID-19 vaccine or a placebo. CDR3 region: CSASYRGQAEAFF. The CDR3 coding sequence is TGCAGTGCTAGTTACAGGGGCCAAGCTGAAGCTTTCTTT.